Included here is one T cell receptor (beta chain) sequence, with context. Measured with immunoSEQ multiplex PCR; TCRdb has only the in-frame clones, and not every one. The table records about 190,000 clones, 80% to 90% of them present only once. The CDR3 extends over 14 amino acids. V was trimmed by 0 bases and J by 9 bases, leaving 13 bases between them. CDR1 and CDR2 (germline): SGDLS, YYNGEE. The data originate from a study of T cell responses to AZD1222 COVID-19 vaccine. The overall study: Researchers grouped second doses given at about 4 or about 12 weeks into one pool.

Here the sequenced sample was peripheral blood, taken on day 0 of AZD1222 vaccination. This TCR derives from an adult in good health. The chain links TRBV9 to TRBJ2-1, with D tentatively TRBD2 (5 bases). The CDR3 is CASSVEGGGGEQFF. The CDR3 DNA sequence: TGTGCCAGCAGCGTAGAGGGTGGAGGCGGTGAGCAGTTCTTC.